The rows below give T cell receptor beta chains drawn from one sample of a study of T cells after yellow fever vaccination. TCRdb reprocessed the 5' RACE reads with MiXCR, giving one entry per CDR3 protein. The table has 200,000 to 250,000 distinct CDR3 sequences, roughly 3% seen once. Sequenced material: CD4+ T cells sorted from PBMCs, taken 10 days after the yellow fever booster vaccination. The source of these receptors is a man aged 18 to 29 who received the YFV17D yellow fever vaccine. Both conserved end residues are part of each CDR3. The D gene is left open where the match is weak. Not every row has a clone size; where given, it reads once, few, many or a size class.

>TRBV6-2/TRBV6-3|NA|NA|TRBJ1-2
TGTGCCAGCAGTTACCTCAACAGGGATTATGGCTACACCTTC
CASSYLNRDYGYTF
>TRBV27|NA|NA|TRBJ1-4
TGTGCCAGCACCAGGGCCCAGGGAGAGAAACTGTTTTTT
CASTRAQGEKLFF
>TRBV4-3|TRBD1|many|TRBJ2-7
TGCGCCAGCAGCCATGAATATGGACAGGGCCTCTCCTACGAGCAGTACTTC
CASSHEYGQGLSYEQYF
>TRBV6-2/TRBV6-3|NA|many|TRBJ2-2
TGTGCCAGCAAACCGGCCGCCTACACCGGGGAGCTGTTTTTT
CASKPAAYTGELFF
>TRBV7-2|TRBD2|many|TRBJ2-1
TGTGCCAGCAGGCTTGGTACTAGCGGGGGGGCCCACAATGAGCAGTTCTTC
CASRLGTSGGAHNEQFF
>TRBV5-4|TRBD1|NA|TRBJ2-2
TGTGCCAGCAGCCCCCGGGACAGGGGGGGCACCGGGGAGCTGTTTTTT
CASSPRDRGGTGELFF
>TRBV7-3|NA|many|TRBJ2-1
TGTGCCAGCAGCTTACAATCGCGTGAGCAGTTCTTC
CASSLQSREQFF
>TRBV28|NA|many|TRBJ2-5
TGTGCCAGCAGTTTTCCGGCCCAAGAGACCCAGTACTTC
CASSFPAQETQYF
>TRBV3-1|TRBD1|NA|TRBJ1-2
TGTGCCAGCAGCCACTTCTTGACTTCGGACAGGAGCTATGGCTACACCTTC
CASSHFLTSDRSYGYTF
>TRBV7-9|NA|few|TRBJ1-4
TGTGCCAGCAGCTTAGACATAATAGGGCGCGAAAAACTGTTTTTT
CASSLDIIGREKLFF
>TRBV7-9|NA|many|TRBJ2-5
TGTGCCAGCAGTCCAACGGAAGAGACCCAGTACTTC
CASSPTEETQYF
>TRBV4-3|NA|many|TRBJ2-2
TGCGCCAGCAGCCTAGAACTCATGGTGGCCGGGGAGCTGTTTTTT
CASSLELMVAGELFF
>TRBV12-3/TRBV12-4|NA|NA|TRBJ2-1
TGTGCCAGCAGTTTTTTTCTAACCTACAATGAGCAGTTCTTC
CASSFFLTYNEQFF
>TRBV12-3/TRBV12-4|TRBD1|few|TRBJ1-1
TGTGCCAGCAGTCCCGGGACAGGGGTTGAAGCTTTCTTT
CASSPGTGVEAFF